This T cell receptor beta chain is drawn from a study of early T cells in non-severe SARS-CoV-2 infection. Whole-study context: Sequencing was performed on bulk RNA from unsorted whole blood, leaving chains unpaired.

cDNA molecules, individually, were tagged with unique molecular identifiers. TCRdb redid the calling of the 5' RACE reads with MiXCR, one entry per CDR3 protein. The table has roughly 48,000 distinct CDR3 sequences, just over 8% seen once. This clonotype was seen many times. The origin of this receptor is an adult who was a healthcare worker with PCR-confirmed SARS-CoV-2 infection or an uninfected control (not recorded which). Input material: whole blood.

CDR3 sequence reads: CASRLKGETQYF. CDR3 nucleotides: TGTGCAAGTCGCTTGAAGGGGGAGACCCAGTACTTC. The chain carries TRBV12-2 and TRBJ2-5; the listed D gene, TRBD1, was not tested against the DNA. TRBV12-2 counts as a pseudogene. This CDR3 spans 12 amino acids.